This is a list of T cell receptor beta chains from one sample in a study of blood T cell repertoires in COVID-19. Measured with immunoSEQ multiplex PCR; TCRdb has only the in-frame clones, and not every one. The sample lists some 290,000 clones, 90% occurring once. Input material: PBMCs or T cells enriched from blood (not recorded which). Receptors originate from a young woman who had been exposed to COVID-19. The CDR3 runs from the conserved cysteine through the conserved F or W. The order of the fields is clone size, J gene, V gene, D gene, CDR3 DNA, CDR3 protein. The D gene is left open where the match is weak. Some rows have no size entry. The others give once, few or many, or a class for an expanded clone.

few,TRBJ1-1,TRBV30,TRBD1,TGTGCCACCAGACAGGGGATGAGAACTGAAGCTTTCTTT,CATRQGMRTEAFF
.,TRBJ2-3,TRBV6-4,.,TGTGCCAGCAGTGAGAGAGGGAGCACAGATACGCAGTATTTT,CASSERGSTDTQYF
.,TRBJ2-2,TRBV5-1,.,TGCGCCAGCAGCGCGGACAGGGAGCTGTTTTTT,CASSADRELFF
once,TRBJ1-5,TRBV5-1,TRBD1,TGCGCCAGCAGCTTAGGGGCAGGGGGCTACGAACCCCAGCATTTT,CASSLGAGGYEPQHF
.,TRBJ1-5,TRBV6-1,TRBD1,TGTGCCAGCAGTGAAAGGGGGGACAGGGGGAATCAGCCCCAGCATTTT,CASSERGDRGNQPQHF
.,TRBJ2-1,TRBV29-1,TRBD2,TGCAGCGTTGACAGAGCGGGGGGGCCTAATGAGCAGTTCTTC,CSVDRAGGPNEQFF
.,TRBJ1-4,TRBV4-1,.,TGCGCCAGCAGCCAAGGGCCGCGGGGGGATGAAAAACTGTTTTTT,CASSQGPRGDEKLFF
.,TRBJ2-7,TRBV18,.,TGTGCCAGCTCACCACCGGTGGGTAGCGTGGGATCTAACGAGCAGTACTTC,CASSPPVGSVGSNEQYF
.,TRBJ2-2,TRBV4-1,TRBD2,TGCGCCAGCAGCCAACGATCGCTAGCGGGGGCTACGAACACCGGGGAGCTGTTTTTT,CASSQRSLAGATNTGELFF
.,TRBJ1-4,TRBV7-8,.,TGTGCCAGCAGCCCGAACAGAGTACAGGGCAGTAATGAAAAACTGTTTTTT,CASSPNRVQGSNEKLFF
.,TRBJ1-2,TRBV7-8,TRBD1,TGTGCCAGCAGCTTAGGGGACAGGGGGACCCGGCGATCTGGCTACACCTTC,CASSLGDRGTRRSGYTF
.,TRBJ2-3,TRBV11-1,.,TGTGCCAGCAGCTTTTCGGGGGTAAGAGATACGCAGTATTTT,CASSFSGVRDTQYF
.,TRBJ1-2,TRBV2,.,TGTGCCAGCCGACCGGCAGGGGCCTATGGCTACACCTTC,CASRPAGAYGYTF
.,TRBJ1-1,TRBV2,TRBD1,TGTGCCAGTCTATCCTGGACAGGGCCGACTGAAGCTTTCTTT,CASLSWTGPTEAFF
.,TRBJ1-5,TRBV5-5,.,TGTGCCAGCAGCTTGCGGGGGGGGAGTCAGCCCCAGCATTTT,CASSLRGGSQPQHF
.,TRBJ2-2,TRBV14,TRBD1,TGTGCCAGCAGCCTGACAGGGGGAATCGGGGAGCTGTTTTTT,CASSLTGGIGELFF
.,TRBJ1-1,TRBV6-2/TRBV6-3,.,TGTGCCAGCAGTTTCCCGGGGTTTGGGGTCACTGAAGCTTTCTTT,CASSFPGFGVTEAFF
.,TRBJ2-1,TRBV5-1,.,TGCGCCAGCAGCCTATTCCCTTCAGAGGAGAAGCAGTTCTTC,CASSLFPSEEKQFF
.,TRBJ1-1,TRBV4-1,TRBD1,TGCGCCAGCAGATCTTCTGACAGGGTTCTAGAAGCTTTCTTT,CASRSSDRVLEAFF
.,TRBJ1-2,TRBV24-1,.,TGTGCCACCAGTGATACGGATGGCTACACCTTC,CATSDTDGYTF
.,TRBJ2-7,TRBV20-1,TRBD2,TGCAGTGCTAGTGAGCGGGGCCCCTACGAGCAGTACTTC,CSASERGPYEQYF
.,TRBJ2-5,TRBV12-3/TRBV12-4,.,TGTGCCAGCAGTTCGCAGGGTGTAGAGACCCAGTACTTC,CASSSQGVETQYF
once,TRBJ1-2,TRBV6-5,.,TGTGCCAGCAGTTACGGGGTACTAGGTGGCTACACCTTC,CASSYGVLGGYTF
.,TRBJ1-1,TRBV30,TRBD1,TGTGCCTGGAGGCCCGCCGACAGGGGCGGTGAAGCTTTCTTT,CAWRPADRGGEAFF
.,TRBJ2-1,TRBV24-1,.,TGTGCCACCTCAGCGGGCCCTGGGAATGAGCAGTTCTTC,CATSAGPGNEQFF
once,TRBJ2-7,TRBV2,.,TGTGCCAGCAGTGACGGCCTCACTACCTACGAGCAGTACTTC,CASSDGLTTYEQYF
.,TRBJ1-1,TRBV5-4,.,TGTGCCAGCAGCGTCCAGGGGCGGTCGGCAGGCACTGAAGCTTTCTTT,CASSVQGRSAGTEAFF
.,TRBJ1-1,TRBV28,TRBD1,TGTGCCAGCAGCTATTTTACAGGGGAAACTGAAGCTTTCTTT,CASSYFTGETEAFF
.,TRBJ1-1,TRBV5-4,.,TGTGCCAGCAGCTTCGGAGGGAACACTGAAGCTTTCTTT,CASSFGGNTEAFF